These T cell receptor beta chains were read from a single sample in a study of blood T cell repertoires in COVID-19. Profiling relied on immunoSEQ multiplex PCR, and the TCRdb table lists in-frame clones only, not all of them. Of around 500,000 clones in the sample, roughly 85% were seen once. Sequencing was carried out using peripheral blood. Receptors originate from a human donor in a cohort sampled during active COVID-19. The CDR3 runs from the conserved cysteine through the conserved F or W. The D gene is left open where the match is weak. Not all rows give a size; the values are once, few, many and, for expanded clones, a class.

v_gene,j_gene,d_gene,abundance,CDR3nt,CDR3aa
TRBV2,TRBJ2-7,TRBD2,-,TGTGCCAGCAGTGAACGGGCTAGCGGGAGCTACGAGCAGTACTTC,CASSERASGSYEQYF
TRBV3-1/TRBV3-2,TRBJ2-1,TRBD2,-,TGTGCCAGCAGCCCGGGGGCGGGAGGTTACAATGAGCAGTTCTTC,CASSPGAGGYNEQFF
TRBV18,TRBJ1-2,-,-,TGTGCCAGCTCACCAGCCAGGGGCTCGGAGTATGGCTACACCTTC,CASSPARGSEYGYTF
TRBV30,TRBJ1-2,TRBD1,-,TGTGCCTGGAGTGCAGGGGGTGGGGGATACACCTTC,CAWSAGGGGYTF
TRBV5-1,TRBJ2-3,TRBD2,-,TGCGCCAGCAGCTTGGACCTAGCGGGAGGAGGAGATACGCAGTATTTT,CASSLDLAGGGDTQYF
TRBV15,TRBJ2-7,-,-,TGTGCCACCCGACCCGAAGGGCTAGCTTATCACGAGCAGTACTTC,CATRPEGLAYHEQYF
TRBV18,TRBJ1-5,-,-,TGTGCCAGCTCAACCGGCGGCGGGAGCAATCAGCCCCAGCATTTT,CASSTGGGSNQPQHF
TRBV5-4,TRBJ2-5,TRBD2,-,TGTGCCAGCAGCCAAGGGCTAGCGGGAAACCTCCAAGAGACCCAGTACTTC,CASSQGLAGNLQETQYF
TRBV30,TRBJ2-7,-,-,TGTGCCTGGAGTGGCACGGGCTACGAGCAGTACTTC,CAWSGTGYEQYF
TRBV5-1,TRBJ2-3,-,-,TGCGCCAGCAGCTTGGGGCAAGAAACAGATACGCAGTATTTT,CASSLGQETDTQYF
TRBV11-3,TRBJ2-7,TRBD1,once,TGTGCCAGCAGCATTGGGACAGGGAGCTCCTACGAGCAGTACTTC,CASSIGTGSSYEQYF
TRBV9,TRBJ2-2,TRBD2,-,TGTGCCAGCAGCGAGCGGGACCTTACCGGGGAGCTGTTTTTT,CASSERDLTGELFF
TRBV15,TRBJ1-5,-,once,TGTGCCACCAGCTCCCCCGACCGGGACTCCTATAGCAATCAGCCCCAGCATTTT,CATSSPDRDSYSNQPQHF
TRBV7-3,TRBJ2-3,TRBD2,-,TGTGCCAGCAGCCCGGGCCCTACGGGAGGCAACACAGATACGCAGTATTTT,CASSPGPTGGNTDTQYF
TRBV6-4,TRBJ2-3,TRBD1,-,TGTGCCAGCAGCGCCAGGGACAGGGCGAAGGATACGCAGTATTTT,CASSARDRAKDTQYF
TRBV5-1,TRBJ2-1,TRBD2,-,TGCGCCAGCAGCTTAGGGACTAGCGGGCTCAATGAGCAGTTCTTC,CASSLGTSGLNEQFF
TRBV28,TRBJ1-5,-,-,TGTGCCAGCAGTTCCGGACAGTCCGTTAGCAATCAGCCCCAGCATTTT,CASSSGQSVSNQPQHF